The sample holds a few counts of the clone carrying this T cell receptor beta chain. Its antigen is as yet unknown. The data were taken from a study of beta chain features in type 1 diabetes. Using CD45RO/CCR7/CD25/CD127/CD95/CD27, CD4+ naive, central memory, regulatory and stem cell-like memory cells were sorted. Purity exceeding 95% was reached by all sorted populations. This CDR3 has 15 residues. The germline V gene has CDR1 ENHRY and CDR2 SYGVKD. The trim removed 1 base at V and 2 bases at J, leaving 1 base unmatched. Study-wide findings and caveats: Junctions at VDJ sites from type 1 diabetes patients had fewer insertions and more deletions. Amplification by PCR could prefer shorter templates, with the same effect in patients and controls. Type 1 diabetes patients had TCRB CDR3s that were shorter (moderately but significantly so) in all four CD4+ subsets.

Reverse transcription of all isolated RNA meant that expressed TCRB transcripts were sequenced. Assay used: immunoSEQ multiplex PCR; TCRdb lists only in-frame clones, some missing. The sample contains some 48,000 clones, just under 45% of which appear only once. The sequence was collected from a man in his thirties or forties with type 1 diabetes. The specimen sequenced was stem cell memory CD4+ T cells from blood. This rearrangement joins TRBV10-3 to TRBJ2-1, with TRBD1 matching over 8 bases. CDR3: CAISEWTGTYNEQFF. CDR3 nucleotides: TGTGCCATCAGTGAGTGGACAGGGACCTACAATGAGCAGTTCTTC.